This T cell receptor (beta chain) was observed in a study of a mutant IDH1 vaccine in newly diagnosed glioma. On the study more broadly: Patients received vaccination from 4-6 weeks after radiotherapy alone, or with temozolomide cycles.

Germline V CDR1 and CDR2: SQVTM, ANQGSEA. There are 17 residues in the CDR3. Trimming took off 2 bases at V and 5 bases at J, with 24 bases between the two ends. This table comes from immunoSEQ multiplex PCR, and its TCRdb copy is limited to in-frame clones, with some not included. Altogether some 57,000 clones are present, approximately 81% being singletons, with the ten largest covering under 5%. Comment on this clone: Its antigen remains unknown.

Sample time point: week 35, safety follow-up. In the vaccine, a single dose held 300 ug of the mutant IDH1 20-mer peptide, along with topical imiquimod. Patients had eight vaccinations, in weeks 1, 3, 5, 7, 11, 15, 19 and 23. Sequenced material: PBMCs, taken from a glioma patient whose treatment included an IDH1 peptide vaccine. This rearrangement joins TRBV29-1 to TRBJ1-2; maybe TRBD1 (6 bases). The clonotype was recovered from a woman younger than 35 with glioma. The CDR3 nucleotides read TGCAGCGTTGAATCCCGGGACACCGGTCCCTTAGGATATGGCTACACCTTC. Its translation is CSVESRDTGPLGYGYTF.